The clone carrying this T cell receptor (beta chain) was seen once. Antigen unknown. CDR3 length: 14 amino acids. CDR1 and CDR2 from the germline V gene are SGHRS and YFSETQ. V was clipped by 4 bases and J by 1 base; unmatched bases: 3. Sequencing was performed with immunoSEQ multiplex PCR; in TCRdb, only in-frame clones are kept and a portion is missing. This sample carries about 90,000 clones, around 91% of them seen once, and the ten largest clones take roughly 0.15%. The data derive from a study of OX40 agonist ivuxolimab in advanced cancers. Points from the study as a whole: CD4+ and CD8+ blood T cells expanded clonally by week 6 at 0.1 to 3.0 mg/kg.

This clonotype was sampled from an adult with an advanced solid tumor such as melanoma, head and neck, liver or kidney cancer. The source material was CD4+ or CD8+ T cells sorted from blood, sampled in a trial of the OX40 agonist ivuxolimab. V is TRBV5-1 and J is TRBJ1-2; TRBD1 aligns across 8 bases. The CDR3 spells CASSQDRGNYGYTF. CDR3 coding DNA: TGCGCCAGCAGCCAAGACAGGGGTAACTATGGCTACACCTTC.